Listed below are T cell receptor beta chains from one sample, sequenced in a study of identical twins. MiXCR, applied by TCRdb to the 5' RACE reads, yields one record per CDR3 protein. The sample lists 400,000 to 550,000 distinct CDR3 sequences; roughly 26% were seen once. These data were likewise used in another study, on T cells expressing NK-cell markers.

Sequenced sample: CD4+ T cells sorted from blood. The receptors stem from a woman in her late teens or twenties in good health. CDR3s include the opening cysteine and the closing phenylalanine or tryptophan. The D gene is left open where the match is weak. Clone size is given for some rows only: seen once, a few or many times, or a class if the clone is expanded.

TRBJ2-7 | NA | NA | TRBV12-5 | TGTGCTAGTGGTTTGGTCCAAGCCTACGAGCAGTACTTC | CASGLVQAYEQYF
TRBJ2-7 | NA | NA | TRBV5-4 | TGTGCCAGCAGCTTGGAAATAGCCTACGAGCAGTACTTC | CASSLEIAYEQYF
TRBJ1-1 | NA | NA | TRBV11-2 | TGTGCCAGCAGCTTAGAAACTGATGAAGCTTTCTTT | CASSLETDEAFF
TRBJ2-7 | NA | NA | TRBV18 | TGTGCCAGCTCACTCCACAGGGTTGGACCATACGAGCAGTACTTC | CASSLHRVGPYEQYF
TRBJ2-4 | NA | TRBD1 | TRBV20-1 | TGCAGTGCCCTCCGGGACAGGGGAGCCAAAAACATTCAGTACTTC | CSALRDRGAKNIQYF
TRBJ1-2 | NA | NA | TRBV20-1 | TGCAGTGCTCCCCGCGGGAATCCAGGGAGTGGCTACACCTTC | CSAPRGNPGSGYTF
TRBJ2-1 | NA | NA | TRBV18 | TGTGCCAGCTCACCAGGTGATGAGCAGTTCTTC | CASSPGDEQFF
TRBJ1-5 | NA | NA | TRBV7-8 | TGTGCCAGCAGTCGGACACTCACACGGGGCTATAGCAATCAGCCCCAGCATTTT | CASSRTLTRGYSNQPQHF
TRBJ2-3 | few | NA | TRBV12-3/TRBV12-4 | TGTGCCAGCAGTGCCGCGGGCCGCACATATACGCAGTATTTT | CASSAAGRTYTQYF
TRBJ2-1 | few | TRBD2 | TRBV4-1 | TGCGCCAGCAGCTCCCCCGGGACTAGCGGGAGGTATGAGCAGTTCTTC | CASSSPGTSGRYEQFF
TRBJ2-7 | many | NA | TRBV5-1 | TGCGCCAGCAGCTTGGCGGGGCTCTACGAGCAGTACTTC | CASSLAGLYEQYF
TRBJ2-1 | NA | TRBD2 | TRBV12-3/TRBV12-4 | TGTGCCAGCAGTCATGGACTAGCGGGGATAGAGGGGGAGCAGTTCTTC | CASSHGLAGIEGEQFF